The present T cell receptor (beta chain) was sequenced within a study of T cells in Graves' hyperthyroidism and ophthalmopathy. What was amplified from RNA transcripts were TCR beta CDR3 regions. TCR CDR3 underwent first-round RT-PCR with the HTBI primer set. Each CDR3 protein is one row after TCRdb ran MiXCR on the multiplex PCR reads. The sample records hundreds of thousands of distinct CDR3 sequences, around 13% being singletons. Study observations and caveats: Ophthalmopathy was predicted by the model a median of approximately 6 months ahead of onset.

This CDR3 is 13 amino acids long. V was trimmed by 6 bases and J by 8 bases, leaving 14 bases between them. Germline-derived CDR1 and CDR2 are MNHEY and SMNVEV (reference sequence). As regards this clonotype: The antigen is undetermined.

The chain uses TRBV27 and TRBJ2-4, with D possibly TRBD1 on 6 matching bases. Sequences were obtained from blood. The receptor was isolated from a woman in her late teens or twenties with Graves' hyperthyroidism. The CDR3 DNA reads TGTGCCAGCAGAAACCAAGGGGGATACATTCAGTACTTC. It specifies CASRNQGGYIQYF.